This entry lists 20 T cell receptor beta chains sequenced from one sample in a study of T cell clusters in autoimmune cytopenias. Multiplex touch-down PCR amplified TRB using TRB-A and TRB-B pools in one tube. For each CDR3 protein, TCRdb gives one entry from its re-call of the multiplex PCR reads, without DNA. The table counts over 3,500 distinct CDR3 sequences; roughly 14% lies in the top ten. TRB amplification used 200 to 250 ng of peripheral blood genomic DNA. Sequencing was performed on peripheral blood. Receptor source: a human donor with an autoimmune cytopenia or autoimmune hepatitis (not recorded which).

The chain is built from TRBV7-4 and TRBJ2-1; the TRBD1 assignment by TCRdb is unverifiable without DNA. Per the germline V gene, CDR1 is SGHVT and CDR2 is SQSDAQ. The CDR3 totals 14 residues. The CDR3 sequence: CASSLGTGFNEQFF.

According to its frequency, this clonotype is medium-sized. The chain joins TRBV19 to TRBJ2-2; the TRBD2 assignment by TCRdb is unverifiable without DNA. Germline V gene lookup returns CDR1 LNHDA and CDR2 SQIVND (reference sequence). This CDR3 has 19 residues. The CDR3 reads CASSIYGLAGVSWPGELFF.

This clonotype is classed as medium-sized (0.01 to 0.1%) by frequency. This sequence joins TRBV30 and TRBJ2-3; lacking DNA, the TRBD1 call made by TCRdb goes unchecked. This CDR3 region has 14 residues. The germline V gene has CDR1 GTSNPN and CDR2 SVGIG (reference sequence). The CDR3: CAWSPGASTDTQYF.

By frequency, this clonotype registers medium-sized. This chain joins TRBV27 and TRBJ2-2; TCRdb's assignment of TRBD1 cannot be checked, as there is no DNA. The CDR3 length is 18 residues. The germline CDR1 and CDR2 sequences are MNHEY and SMNVEV (reference sequence). CDR3: CASSLNHPGDRFTGELFF.

This clonotype is deemed medium-sized by its frequency. This chain joins TRBV29-1 and TRBJ2-1; the TCRdb call, TRBD1, lacks DNA for checking. The CDR3 runs 14 residues. CDR1 SQVTM and CDR2 ANQGSEA come from the germline V gene. The CDR3 spells CSVVGPPQYNEQFF.

The chain couples TRBV19 to TRBJ2-7. CDR1 and CDR2 (germline): LNHDA, SQIVND (reference sequence). The CDR3 is made up of 13 amino acids. CDR3 sequence reads: CASSIRHAYEQYF.

This clonotype is called medium-sized based on its frequency. V and J are TRBV7-6 and TRBJ2-5; no DNA is available, so the TRBD2 call from TCRdb remains unchecked. The CDR3 spans 16 residues. Germline V gene sequence: CDR1 SGHVS, CDR2 FNYEAQ. Here the CDR3 reads CASSTRAGLAEETQYF. Full variable domain (rest looked up from reference TRBV7-6 and TRBJ2-5): GAGVSQSPRYKVTKRGQDVALRCDPISGHVSLYWYRQALGQGPEFLTYFNYEAQQDKSGLPNDRFSAERPEGSISTLTIQRTEQRDSAMYRCASSTRAGLAEETQYFGPGTRLLVL.

In terms of frequency, this clonotype is large (0.1 to 1%). V is TRBV19 and J is TRBJ2-2. Germline V gene data show CDR1 as LNHDA and CDR2 as SQIVND (reference sequence). This CDR3 is 16 amino acids long. CDR3 amino acids: CASSLQSISGGGELFF.

The J gene is TRBJ2-7, the V gene TRBV5-5; TCRdb designates TRBD1, a call that cannot be tested without DNA. The CDR3 is 16 amino acids. Germline assignment: CDR1 SGHKS and CDR2 YYEKEE (reference sequence). The CDR3 sequence: CASSWDGGVSTYEQYF. The entire variable domain, with the rest obtained from reference TRBV5-5 and TRBJ2-7, is as follows: DAGVTQSPTHLIKTRGQQVTLRCSPISGHKSVSWYQQVLGQGPQFIFQYYEKEERGRGNFPDRFSARQFPNYSSELNVNALLLGDSALYLCASSWDGGVSTYEQYFGPGTRLTVT.

This clonotype is labeled hyperexpanded based on frequency. The V gene is TRBV29-1, the J gene TRBJ2-1; TCRdb outputs TRBD2, but without DNA this stays unchecked. The CDR3 totals 18 residues. CDR1 is SQVTM, CDR2 ANQGSEA, per germline. The CDR3 loop is CSGSGSSGRALRENEQFF.

The chain is built from TRBV27 and TRBJ2-7. CDR3 length: 13 amino acids. Germline CDR1 MNHEY, CDR2 SMNVEV (reference sequence). The CDR3 sequence is CASGPAGAYEQYF.

The V call is TRBV19, the J call TRBJ2-3; the TRBD2 assignment by TCRdb is unverifiable without DNA. The CDR3 extends over 16 amino acids. Looked up from germline, CDR1 is LNHDA and CDR2 is SQIVND (reference sequence). CDR3: CASSKSGSWNTDTQYF.

J is TRBJ1-5 and V is TRBV6-1. The CDR3 has 13 residues. Germline CDR1 is MNHNS and CDR2 is SASEGT. Here the CDR3 reads CASSADEVQPQHF.

This clonotype is identified as medium-sized from frequency. The chain employs TRBV19 and TRBJ2-3; TCRdb's D call, TRBD1, is unchecked because there is no DNA. This CDR3 is built from 14 residues. Germline V gene data show CDR1 as LNHDA and CDR2 as SQIVND (reference sequence). The CDR3 protein is CASRGQGNTDTQYF.

The J gene is TRBJ1-2, the V gene TRBV13; TCRdb returns TRBD1, unconfirmable since there is no DNA. The CDR3 is 15 residues long. Germline-derived CDR1 and CDR2 are PRHDT and FYEKMQ (reference sequence). The CDR3 reads CASSLVGQGDYGYTF.

This chain joins TRBV29-1 and TRBJ1-5; as DNA is missing, the TRBD1 call by TCRdb cannot be tested. The CDR3 length is 14 residues. Germline V CDR1 and CDR2: SQVTM, ANQGSEA. The CDR3 reads CSAYRQGGDQPQHF.

This chain connects TRBV19 to TRBJ2-7; TCRdb designates TRBD1, a call that cannot be tested without DNA. Per germline, CDR1 LNHDA and CDR2 SQIVND (reference sequence). CDR3 size: 19 residues. The CDR3 protein is CASTRRANTGGTGDYEQYF.

The genes are TRBV5-1 and TRBJ2-1. CDR1 and CDR2 (germline): SGHRS, YFSETQ. The CDR3 is made up of 16 amino acids. The CDR3 reads CASSPNKMVTYNEQFF.

The chain has TRBV13 and TRBJ1-1. Germline V gene lookup returns CDR1 PRHDT and CDR2 FYEKMQ (reference sequence). This CDR3 contains 12 residues. CDR3 protein: CASSLGTAEAFF.

This rearrangement joins TRBV6-1 to TRBJ2-5. Looked up from germline, CDR1 is MNHNS and CDR2 is SASEGT. The CDR3 runs to 14 residues. This CDR3 is CASSEALQIKTQYF.